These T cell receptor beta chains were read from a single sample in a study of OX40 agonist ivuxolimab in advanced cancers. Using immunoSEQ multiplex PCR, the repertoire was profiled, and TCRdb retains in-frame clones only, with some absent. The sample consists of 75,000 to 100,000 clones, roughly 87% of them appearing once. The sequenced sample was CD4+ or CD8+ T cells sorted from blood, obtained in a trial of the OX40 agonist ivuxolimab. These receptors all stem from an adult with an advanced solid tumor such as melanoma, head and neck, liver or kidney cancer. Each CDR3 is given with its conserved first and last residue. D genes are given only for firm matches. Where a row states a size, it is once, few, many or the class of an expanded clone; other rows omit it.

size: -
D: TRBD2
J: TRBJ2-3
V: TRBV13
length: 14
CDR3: CASSQSGGADTQYF
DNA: TGTGCCAGCAGCCAGAGCGGGGGTGCAGATACGCAGTATTTT

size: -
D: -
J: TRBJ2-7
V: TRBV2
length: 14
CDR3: CASRGQEKPYEQYF
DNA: TGTGCCAGTCGGGGGCAGGAGAAACCCTACGAGCAGTACTTC

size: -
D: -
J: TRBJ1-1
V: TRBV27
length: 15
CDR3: CASLPQGTRRNEAFF
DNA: TGTGCCAGCCTGCCCCAGGGGACGAGAAGGAATGAAGCTTTCTTT

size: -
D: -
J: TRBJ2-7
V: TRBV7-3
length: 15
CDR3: CASSPGLWGTYEQYF
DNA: TGTGCCAGCAGCCCGGGACTTTGGGGAACCTACGAGCAGTACTTC

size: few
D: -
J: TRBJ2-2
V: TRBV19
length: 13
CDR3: CASRQSGTGELFF
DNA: TGTGCCAGTAGACAGTCGGGCACCGGGGAGCTGTTTTTT

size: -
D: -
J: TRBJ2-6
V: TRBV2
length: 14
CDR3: CASRRDPGANVLTF
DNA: TGTGCCAGCAGAAGAGATCCTGGGGCCAACGTCCTGACTTTC

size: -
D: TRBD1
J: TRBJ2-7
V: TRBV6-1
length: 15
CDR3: CASSEARDRGKREYF
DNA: TGTGCCAGCAGTGAAGCCCGGGACAGGGGAAAAAGGGAGTACTTC

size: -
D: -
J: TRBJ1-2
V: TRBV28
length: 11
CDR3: CASTDVFGYTF
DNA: TGTGCCAGCACTGACGTGTTCGGCTACACCTTC

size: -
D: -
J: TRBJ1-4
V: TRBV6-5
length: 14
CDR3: CASRKGLLLEKLFF
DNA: TGTGCCAGCAGAAAGGGCCTACTTCTTGAAAAACTGTTTTTT

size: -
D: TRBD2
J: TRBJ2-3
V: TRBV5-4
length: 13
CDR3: CASGSGGEDTQYF
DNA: TGTGCCAGCGGAAGCGGGGGTGAGGATACGCAGTATTTT

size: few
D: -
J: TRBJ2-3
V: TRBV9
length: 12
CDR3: CASSVEWDTQYF
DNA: TGTGCCAGCAGCGTAGAGTGGGATACGCAGTATTTT

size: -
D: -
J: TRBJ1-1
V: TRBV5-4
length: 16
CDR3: CASSAWRGEVNTEAFF
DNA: TGTGCCAGCAGCGCCTGGAGGGGGGAGGTGAACACTGAAGCTTTCTTT

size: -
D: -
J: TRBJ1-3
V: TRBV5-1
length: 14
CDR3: CASSFEGSGNTIYF
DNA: TGCGCCAGCAGCTTCGAGGGCTCTGGAAACACCATATATTTT

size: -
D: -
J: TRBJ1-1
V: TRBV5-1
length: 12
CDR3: CASGPVGGEAFF
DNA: TGCGCCAGCGGGCCAGTAGGGGGTGAAGCTTTCTTT

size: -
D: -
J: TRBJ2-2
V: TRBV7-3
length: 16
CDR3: CASSSPTLTETGELFF
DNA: TGTGCCAGCAGCTCACCGACCTTGACAGAAACCGGGGAGCTGTTTTTT

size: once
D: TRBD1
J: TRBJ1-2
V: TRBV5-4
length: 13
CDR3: CASSPGTGQGYTF
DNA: TGTGCCAGCAGCCCCGGGACAGGGCAAGGCTACACCTTC

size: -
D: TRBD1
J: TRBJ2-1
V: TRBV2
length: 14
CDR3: CASSDLTGANEQFF
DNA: TGTGCCAGCAGTGACCTGACAGGGGCGAATGAGCAGTTCTTC

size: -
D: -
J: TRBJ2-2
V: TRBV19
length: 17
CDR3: CASRDLQNVRSAGELFF
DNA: TGTGCCAGTAGGGATTTGCAGAACGTGCGTTCGGCCGGGGAGCTGTTTTTT

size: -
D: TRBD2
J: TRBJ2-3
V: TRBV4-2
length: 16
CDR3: CASSQGTTLDTDTQYF
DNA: TGTGCCAGCAGCCAGGGGACTACCCTTGACACAGATACGCAGTATTTT

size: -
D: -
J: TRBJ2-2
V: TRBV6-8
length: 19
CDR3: CASSQRRDSRLTNTGELFF
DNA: TGTGCCAGCAGCCAACGACGGGACTCCCGTCTAACGAACACCGGGGAGCTGTTTTTT

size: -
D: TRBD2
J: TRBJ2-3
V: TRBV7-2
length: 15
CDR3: CASSRGLAGADTQYF
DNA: TGTGCCAGCAGCAGGGGACTAGCGGGGGCAGATACGCAGTATTTT

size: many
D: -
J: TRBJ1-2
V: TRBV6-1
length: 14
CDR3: CASSETPDGGGYTF
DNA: TGTGCCAGCAGTGAAACCCCCGACGGCGGCGGCTACACCTTC

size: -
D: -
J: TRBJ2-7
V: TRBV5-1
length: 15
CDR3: CASNIQGGRDYEQYF
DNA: TGCGCCAGCAATATCCAGGGGGGAAGGGACTACGAGCAGTACTTC

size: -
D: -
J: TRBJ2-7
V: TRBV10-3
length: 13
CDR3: CAISEQRSYEQYF
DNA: TGTGCCATCAGTGAGCAGCGCTCCTACGAGCAGTACTTC

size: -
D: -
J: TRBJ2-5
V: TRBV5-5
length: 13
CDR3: CASSFWGRETQYF
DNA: TGTGCCAGCAGCTTCTGGGGGCGAGAGACCCAGTACTTC

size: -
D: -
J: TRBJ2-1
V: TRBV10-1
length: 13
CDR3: CASTPGVGAEQFF
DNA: TGCGCCAGCACCCCGGGTGTCGGGGCTGAGCAGTTCTTC

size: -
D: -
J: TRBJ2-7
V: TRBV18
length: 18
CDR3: CASSLYSPTGRGNYEQYF
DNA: TGTGCCAGCTCACTTTACTCCCCGACAGGTCGGGGCAATTACGAGCAGTACTTC

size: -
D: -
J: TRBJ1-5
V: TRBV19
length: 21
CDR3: CASSRGLSAPGLALSNQPQHF
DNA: TGTGCCAGTAGTAGAGGACTGTCCGCGCCGGGCCTAGCCCTGAGCAATCAGCCCCAGCATTTT

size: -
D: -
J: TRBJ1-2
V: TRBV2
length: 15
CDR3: CASSERLVTLSGYTF
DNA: TGTGCCAGCAGTGAAAGGCTGGTCACCCTCTCAGGCTACACCTTC

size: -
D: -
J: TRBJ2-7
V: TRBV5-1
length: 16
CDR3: CASSLGARALSYEQYF
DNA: TGCGCCAGCAGCTTGGGAGCACGGGCCCTCTCCTACGAGCAGTACTTC

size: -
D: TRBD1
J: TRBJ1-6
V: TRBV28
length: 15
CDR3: CASSTTTGSDSPLHF
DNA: TGTGCCAGCAGCACCACGACAGGGAGCGATTCACCCCTCCACTTT

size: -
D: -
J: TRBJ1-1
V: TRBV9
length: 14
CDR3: CASSVAGDHTEAFF
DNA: TGTGCCAGCAGCGTAGCTGGCGACCACACTGAAGCTTTCTTT

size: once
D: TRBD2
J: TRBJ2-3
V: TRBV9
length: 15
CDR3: CASSAASGTTDTQYF
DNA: TGTGCCAGCAGCGCCGCTAGCGGCACCACAGATACGCAGTATTTT

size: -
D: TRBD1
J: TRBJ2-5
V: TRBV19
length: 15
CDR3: CASGGRTGLGETQYF
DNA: TGTGCCAGTGGGGGTCGGACAGGGCTAGGAGAGACCCAGTACTTC